This TCR beta chain was found in a study of T-cell reconstitution after alpha-beta-depleted transplantation in children. For TCRbeta, the library was prepared with unique molecular identifiers. TCRdb fed the PCR reads into MiXCR, producing one record per CDR3 protein. The table records over 70,000 distinct CDR3 sequences, about 12% of them present only once. At least ten counts were recorded for this clonotype. This TCR was recovered from a human donor who donated a stem cell graft to a child with inherited bone marrow failure. Source: PBMCs from the stem cell graft donor, taken from the stem cell graft.

CDR3 protein: CASSLTASGRGPPDTDTQYF. The CDR3 DNA sequence: TGTGCCAGCAGCTTGACGGCTAGCGGGAGAGGTCCCCCGGACACAGATACGCAGTATTTT. The genes are TRBV5-6 and TRBJ2-3, with 10 positions matching TRBD2. CDR1 is SGHDT and CDR2 is YYEEEE in the germline V gene. This CDR3 region has 20 residues. After removal of 1 base from V and 2 bases from J, the junction contained 16 bases not matched to a gene.